This T cell receptor beta chain was recorded in a study of cytomegalovirus exposure and HLA in healthy donors. At the level of the study: HLA-typed donors were the source of around 80 million unique TCRs, which an early data release held.

13 Jbeta primers and 60 Vbeta primers were used for the PCR. Libraries were prepared by immunoSEQ multiplex PCR; TCRdb keeps only in-frame clonotypes and omits some of them. The sample has over 150,000 clones; roughly 80% are singletons. Germline V gene lookup returns CDR1 SNHLY and CDR2 FYNNEI. There are 14 residues in the CDR3. The ends lost 9 bases at V and 4 bases at J; junction bases unmatched: 7. Points from the study as a whole: After further analysis at a later stage, 16,951 TCR beta sequences were associated with HLA alleles at 0.05 false discovery rate. Reportedly, fewer N-insertions than the approximately 700-donor mean appeared in an Asian-associated ancestry cluster in a later analysis. Among TCR beta chains of equal frequency, HLA-associated ones were more clonally expanded in a later analysis.

With regard to this clone: The antigen remains undetermined.

The receptor comes from a woman in her forties or fifties in good health and CMV-seronegative. Sequencing was performed on PBMCs. This chain joins TRBV2 and TRBJ2-5; TRBD1 aligns across 11 bases. The CDR3 here is CASSRDRGAETQYF. CDR3 nucleotides: TGTGCCAGTAGCCGGGACAGGGGGGCAGAGACCCAGTACTTC.